This TCR beta chain was sequenced during a study of blood T cell repertoires in COVID-19. Across the whole study: COVID-19 samples from acute and convalescent phases originated in the United States, Italy and Spain. Nucleic acid was either cDNA or gDNA, and it came from T cells, B-cell-depleted T cells, or PBMCs.

The CDR3 sequence is 13 residues long. The ends were cut back, 2 bases at V and 7 bases at J, with 9 bases in the middle. Germline-derived CDR1 and CDR2 are SGHNT and YYREEE (reference sequence). Sequencing was performed with immunoSEQ multiplex PCR; in TCRdb, only in-frame clones are kept and a portion is missing. The table shows about 360,000 clones, with about 88% occurring only once. Seattle patient enrollment occurred during active infection, with longitudinal follow-up thereafter. The chain uses TRBV5-4 and TRBJ1-4; D unresolved. Sequencing input: peripheral blood. The source of this sequence is a woman in her fifties or sixties with COVID-19, enrolled during active disease. CDR3 bases: TGTGCCAGCAGCTTAGTCGGGAGTGAAAAACTGTTTTTT. Protein product: CASSLVGSEKLFF.